This is a list of T cell receptor beta chains from one sample in a study of blood T cell repertoires in COVID-19. Method: immunoSEQ multiplex PCR; TCRdb's copy keeps in-frame clones and lacks some. The sample includes roughly 70,000 clones, more than 70% of them seen just once. The sample comprised peripheral blood. These receptors all stem from a human donor in a cohort sampled during active COVID-19. Each CDR3 is given with its conserved first and last residue. Fields, in order: D gene, clone size, V gene, J gene, CDR3 protein, CDR3 DNA. The D gene is left open where the match is weak. The listing skips clone size in some rows; elsewhere it reads once, few, many or a size class.

d_call: TRBD2; clone_size: .; v_call: TRBV5-1; j_call: TRBJ2-5; cdr3_aa: CASSLAGNQETQYF; cdr3_nt: TGCGCCAGCAGCTTAGCGGGGAACCAAGAGACCCAGTACTTC
d_call: .; clone_size: .; v_call: TRBV7-9; j_call: TRBJ2-7; cdr3_aa: CASSLGNSYEQYF; cdr3_nt: TGTGCCAGCAGCTTGGGCAACTCCTACGAGCAGTACTTC
d_call: .; clone_size: .; v_call: TRBV2; j_call: TRBJ2-2; cdr3_aa: CASSAAGARSSGELFF; cdr3_nt: TGTGCCAGCAGCGCCGCGGGGGCCCGAAGCTCCGGGGAGCTGTTTTTT
d_call: TRBD1; clone_size: .; v_call: TRBV5-4; j_call: TRBJ2-2; cdr3_aa: CASSSGTALLNTGELFF; cdr3_nt: TGTGCCAGCAGCTCCGGGACAGCACTCTTGAACACCGGGGAGCTGTTTTTT
d_call: .; clone_size: once; v_call: TRBV18; j_call: TRBJ2-7; cdr3_aa: CASSSNIQGSHEQYF; cdr3_nt: TGTGCCAGCTCATCGAACATTCAGGGGAGCCACGAGCAGTACTTC
d_call: .; clone_size: .; v_call: TRBV10-3; j_call: TRBJ2-3; cdr3_aa: CAISVSKTDTQYF; cdr3_nt: TGTGCCATCAGTGTATCTAAAACAGATACGCAGTATTTT
d_call: .; clone_size: .; v_call: TRBV5-4; j_call: TRBJ2-7; cdr3_aa: CASSSGDSLHEQYF; cdr3_nt: TGTGCCAGCAGTTCGGGGGACAGTCTCCACGAGCAGTACTTC
d_call: .; clone_size: .; v_call: TRBV6-2/TRBV6-3; j_call: TRBJ1-2; cdr3_aa: CASSSAGYGYTF; cdr3_nt: TGTGCCAGCAGTTCAGCAGGCTATGGCTACACCTTC
d_call: .; clone_size: .; v_call: TRBV13; j_call: TRBJ2-3; cdr3_aa: CASRPPESNLGGWSTDTQYF; cdr3_nt: TGTGCCAGCAGACCACCGGAATCCAATCTGGGGGGTTGGAGCACAGATACGCAGTATTTT
d_call: .; clone_size: .; v_call: TRBV12-5; j_call: TRBJ2-3; cdr3_aa: CASMGGGRIADTQYF; cdr3_nt: TGTGCTAGTATGGGAGGGGGTAGAATAGCAGATACGCAGTATTTT
d_call: TRBD2; clone_size: .; v_call: TRBV6-7; j_call: TRBJ2-2; cdr3_aa: CASSYSGLAGAGELFF; cdr3_nt: TGTGCCAGCAGTTACTCGGGACTAGCGGGAGCCGGGGAGCTGTTTTTT
d_call: TRBD1; clone_size: once; v_call: TRBV6-5; j_call: TRBJ1-4; cdr3_aa: CASKGQGSLNEKLFF; cdr3_nt: TGTGCCAGCAAGGGACAGGGCTCTTTGAATGAAAAACTGTTTTTT
d_call: .; clone_size: few; v_call: TRBV5-1; j_call: TRBJ1-2; cdr3_aa: CASSSDGSQNYGYTF; cdr3_nt: TGCGCCAGCAGCTCAGACGGGAGCCAAAACTATGGCTACACCTTC
d_call: .; clone_size: .; v_call: TRBV6-5; j_call: TRBJ1-1; cdr3_aa: CASSYSNMNTEAFF; cdr3_nt: TGTGCCAGCAGTTACTCTAATATGAACACTGAAGCTTTCTTT
d_call: TRBD2; clone_size: few; v_call: TRBV6-5; j_call: TRBJ2-2; cdr3_aa: CASSSFPGGGSGELFF; cdr3_nt: TGTGCCAGCAGTTCCTTCCCTGGGGGGGGATCCGGGGAGCTGTTTTTT
d_call: TRBD2; clone_size: .; v_call: TRBV7-8; j_call: TRBJ2-2; cdr3_aa: CASRIVRGTSYNTGELFF; cdr3_nt: TGTGCCAGCAGAATAGTTCGAGGGACTAGCTATAACACCGGGGAGCTGTTTTTT
d_call: .; clone_size: .; v_call: TRBV3-1/TRBV3-2; j_call: TRBJ1-5; cdr3_aa: CASSQDADQPQHF; cdr3_nt: TGTGCCAGCAGCCAAGACGCGGATCAGCCCCAGCATTTT
d_call: TRBD1; clone_size: .; v_call: TRBV28; j_call: TRBJ1-2; cdr3_aa: CASSPFHRGQGDGYTF; cdr3_nt: TGTGCCAGCAGTCCCTTCCATCGTGGGCAGGGGGATGGCTACACCTTC
d_call: .; clone_size: .; v_call: TRBV30; j_call: TRBJ1-5; cdr3_aa: CAWTPYGGSNQPQHF; cdr3_nt: TGTGCCTGGACTCCCTACGGGGGGAGCAATCAGCCCCAGCATTTT
d_call: TRBD2; clone_size: .; v_call: TRBV3-1/TRBV3-2; j_call: TRBJ2-1; cdr3_aa: CASSQEVTSEYNEQFF; cdr3_nt: TGTGCCAGCAGCCAAGAGGTGACTAGCGAATACAATGAGCAGTTCTTC
d_call: .; clone_size: once; v_call: TRBV11-3; j_call: TRBJ2-3; cdr3_aa: CASSFFMEGTDTQYF; cdr3_nt: TGTGCCAGCAGCTTCTTTATGGAGGGCACAGATACGCAGTATTTT
d_call: .; clone_size: once; v_call: TRBV19; j_call: TRBJ1-5; cdr3_aa: CATTPGSRNQPQHF; cdr3_nt: TGTGCCACCACTCCCGGGAGCCGCAATCAGCCCCAGCATTTT
d_call: .; clone_size: .; v_call: TRBV5-4; j_call: TRBJ2-3; cdr3_aa: CASSLELALTDTQYF; cdr3_nt: TGTGCCAGCAGCTTGGAGCTAGCCCTCACAGATACGCAGTATTTT
d_call: .; clone_size: .; v_call: TRBV5-1; j_call: TRBJ2-1; cdr3_aa: CASSFAGLNEQFF; cdr3_nt: TGCGCCAGCAGCTTCGCAGGGCTCAATGAGCAGTTCTTC
d_call: .; clone_size: .; v_call: TRBV21-1; j_call: TRBJ1-2; cdr3_aa: CASSNVEGLNYGYTF; cdr3_nt: TGTGCCAGCAGCAATGTCGAGGGACTTAACTATGGCTACACCTTC
d_call: TRBD1; clone_size: few; v_call: TRBV18; j_call: TRBJ1-1; cdr3_aa: CASSPGTGGVRNTEAFF; cdr3_nt: TGTGCCAGCTCACCAGGGACAGGGGGCGTCAGGAACACTGAAGCTTTCTTT
d_call: .; clone_size: .; v_call: TRBV28; j_call: TRBJ2-7; cdr3_aa: CASSLGLPGEQYF; cdr3_nt: TGTGCCAGCAGTTTGGGACTCCCCGGGGAGCAGTACTTC
d_call: .; clone_size: .; v_call: TRBV10-3; j_call: TRBJ2-2; cdr3_aa: CAMGPTGSGELFF; cdr3_nt: TGTGCCATGGGTCCCACAGGTTCCGGGGAGCTGTTTTTT
d_call: .; clone_size: once; v_call: TRBV9; j_call: TRBJ2-1; cdr3_aa: CASSVTAGISYNEQFF; cdr3_nt: TGTGCCAGCAGCGTTACGGCGGGGATCTCCTACAATGAGCAGTTCTTC
d_call: .; clone_size: .; v_call: TRBV2; j_call: TRBJ2-5; cdr3_aa: CASSPTGQETQYF; cdr3_nt: TGTGCCAGCAGTCCGACAGGCCAAGAGACCCAGTACTTC
d_call: TRBD1; clone_size: few; v_call: TRBV10-2; j_call: TRBJ1-6; cdr3_aa: CASSESMTGANSPLHF; cdr3_nt: TGCGCCAGCAGTGAGTCAATGACAGGGGCTAATTCACCCCTCCACTTT
d_call: .; clone_size: .; v_call: TRBV5-6; j_call: TRBJ2-4; cdr3_aa: CASSLGHPQGNIQYF; cdr3_nt: TGTGCCAGCAGCTTGGGACATCCCCAAGGAAACATTCAGTACTTC
d_call: TRBD1; clone_size: .; v_call: TRBV3-1/TRBV3-2; j_call: TRBJ2-7; cdr3_aa: CASSSRDRGQQYF; cdr3_nt: TGTGCCAGCTCCTCCCGGGACAGGGGGCAGCAGTACTTC
d_call: .; clone_size: .; v_call: TRBV10-2; j_call: TRBJ2-5; cdr3_aa: CASRGGETQYF; cdr3_nt: TGCGCCAGCAGAGGAGGGGAGACCCAGTACTTC
d_call: TRBD1; clone_size: few; v_call: TRBV5-6; j_call: TRBJ2-5; cdr3_aa: CASSLRGPRYQETQYF; cdr3_nt: TGTGCCAGCAGCTTAAGGGGGCCCCGATACCAAGAGACCCAGTACTTC
d_call: .; clone_size: few; v_call: TRBV12-3/TRBV12-4; j_call: TRBJ2-2; cdr3_aa: CASSGLRELFF; cdr3_nt: TGTGCCAGCAGCGGACTAAGGGAGCTGTTTTTT
d_call: TRBD1; clone_size: .; v_call: TRBV3-1/TRBV3-2; j_call: TRBJ1-6; cdr3_aa: CASSQGGKGARGSPLHF; cdr3_nt: TGTGCCAGCAGCCAAGGTGGGAAGGGGGCGCGGGGTTCACCCCTCCACTTT
d_call: TRBD1; clone_size: .; v_call: TRBV29-1; j_call: TRBJ1-1; cdr3_aa: CSVARQGNTEAFF; cdr3_nt: TGCAGCGTTGCCCGACAGGGGAACACTGAAGCTTTCTTT
d_call: TRBD1; clone_size: .; v_call: TRBV19; j_call: TRBJ2-1; cdr3_aa: CASSSPGTGGINEQFF; cdr3_nt: TGTGCCAGTAGTAGTCCCGGGACAGGGGGTATCAATGAGCAGTTCTTC
d_call: .; clone_size: .; v_call: TRBV4-2; j_call: TRBJ1-2; cdr3_aa: CASSQDLGKRRGIGGYTF; cdr3_nt: TGTGCCAGCAGCCAAGATCTAGGGAAACGCCGAGGGATAGGTGGCTACACCTTC
d_call: TRBD2; clone_size: .; v_call: TRBV2; j_call: TRBJ2-1; cdr3_aa: CANGRLGGESDEQFF; cdr3_nt: TGTGCCAACGGCCGATTGGGGGGGGAATCCGATGAGCAGTTCTTC
d_call: TRBD2; clone_size: .; v_call: TRBV2; j_call: TRBJ2-5; cdr3_aa: CASAVRRETETQYF; cdr3_nt: TGTGCCAGCGCGGTCCGGCGGGAGACAGAGACCCAGTACTTC
d_call: .; clone_size: .; v_call: TRBV9; j_call: TRBJ1-2; cdr3_aa: CASSVNPGENYGYTF; cdr3_nt: TGTGCCAGCAGCGTAAATCCAGGGGAGAACTATGGCTACACCTTC
d_call: TRBD2; clone_size: .; v_call: TRBV11-3; j_call: TRBJ2-5; cdr3_aa: CASSLVPGLVEETQYF; cdr3_nt: TGTGCCAGCAGCCTCGTCCCGGGACTAGTAGAAGAGACCCAGTACTTC
d_call: .; clone_size: .; v_call: TRBV9; j_call: TRBJ1-2; cdr3_aa: CASSSGSPYGYTF; cdr3_nt: TGTGCCAGCAGTTCGGGAAGTCCATATGGCTACACCTTC
d_call: .; clone_size: .; v_call: TRBV19; j_call: TRBJ1-1; cdr3_aa: CASTTGGLANTEAFF; cdr3_nt: TGTGCCAGTACCACTGGAGGGTTGGCGAACACTGAAGCTTTCTTT
d_call: TRBD1; clone_size: .; v_call: TRBV6-5; j_call: TRBJ1-2; cdr3_aa: CASSQTGAAYGYTF; cdr3_nt: TGTGCCAGCAGCCAAACAGGGGCCGCATATGGCTACACCTTC
d_call: .; clone_size: medium-sized; v_call: TRBV4-1; j_call: TRBJ1-5; cdr3_aa: CASSQDPGYQPQHF; cdr3_nt: TGCGCCAGCAGCCAAGATCCCGGGTATCAGCCCCAGCATTTT
d_call: TRBD2; clone_size: .; v_call: TRBV5-1; j_call: TRBJ2-7; cdr3_aa: CASSRTLPGTSGTYEQYF; cdr3_nt: TGCGCCAGCAGCCGAACGCTGCCCGGGACTAGCGGAACCTACGAGCAGTACTTC
d_call: .; clone_size: .; v_call: TRBV5-1; j_call: TRBJ1-2; cdr3_aa: CASSERVGYGYTF; cdr3_nt: TGCGCCAGCAGCGAGAGGGTCGGCTATGGCTACACCTTC
d_call: TRBD2; clone_size: .; v_call: TRBV28; j_call: TRBJ2-7; cdr3_aa: CASSLSSGRNYEQYF; cdr3_nt: TGTGCCAGCAGTTTAAGTAGCGGGAGAAACTACGAGCAGTACTTC
d_call: TRBD2; clone_size: .; v_call: TRBV13; j_call: TRBJ2-3; cdr3_aa: CASSLAGASGTTSTDTQYF; cdr3_nt: TGTGCCAGCAGCTTAGCCGGGGCTAGCGGGACAACTAGCACAGATACGCAGTATTTT
d_call: TRBD2; clone_size: .; v_call: TRBV28; j_call: TRBJ2-1; cdr3_aa: CASSSRAGGTYNEQFF; cdr3_nt: TGTGCCAGCAGTTCCAGAGCGGGGGGGACCTACAATGAGCAGTTCTTC
d_call: .; clone_size: .; v_call: TRBV5-5; j_call: TRBJ2-1; cdr3_aa: CASSLRGSSYNEQFF; cdr3_nt: TGTGCCAGCAGCTTGAGGGGGAGCTCCTACAATGAGCAGTTCTTC
d_call: .; clone_size: .; v_call: TRBV18; j_call: TRBJ1-2; cdr3_aa: CASSPLAGTSAVLNYGYTF; cdr3_nt: TGTGCCAGCTCACCCTTAGCCGGGACATCCGCCGTCCTTAACTATGGCTACACCTTC
d_call: .; clone_size: .; v_call: TRBV3-1/TRBV3-2; j_call: TRBJ2-5; cdr3_aa: CASSQASRYQETQYF; cdr3_nt: TGTGCCAGCAGCCAAGCTTCGAGGTACCAAGAGACCCAGTACTTC
d_call: TRBD1; clone_size: .; v_call: TRBV2; j_call: TRBJ2-7; cdr3_aa: CASSRETGGGYEQYF; cdr3_nt: TGTGCCAGCAGCCGAGAGACAGGGGGGGGTTACGAGCAGTACTTC
d_call: TRBD1; clone_size: .; v_call: TRBV14; j_call: TRBJ2-5; cdr3_aa: CASSQDRDRGRETQYF; cdr3_nt: TGTGCCAGCAGCCAAGATCGGGACAGGGGTCGGGAGACCCAGTACTTC
d_call: TRBD1; clone_size: once; v_call: TRBV5-1; j_call: TRBJ2-7; cdr3_aa: CASSRDRGLSYEQYF; cdr3_nt: TGTGCCAGCAGCCGCGACAGGGGCCTCTCCTACGAGCAGTACTTC